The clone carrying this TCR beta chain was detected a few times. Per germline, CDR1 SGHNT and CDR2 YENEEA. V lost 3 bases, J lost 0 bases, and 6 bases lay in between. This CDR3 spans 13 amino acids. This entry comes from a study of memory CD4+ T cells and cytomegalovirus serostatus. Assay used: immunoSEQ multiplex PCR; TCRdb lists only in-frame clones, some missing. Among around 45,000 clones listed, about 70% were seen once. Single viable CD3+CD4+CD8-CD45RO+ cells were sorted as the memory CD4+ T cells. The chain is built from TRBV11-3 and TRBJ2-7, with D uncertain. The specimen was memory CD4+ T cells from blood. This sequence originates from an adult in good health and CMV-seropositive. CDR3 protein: CASSLSSSYEQYF. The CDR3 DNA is TGTGCCAGCAGCTTGAGCAGCTCCTACGAGCAGTACTTC.